Listed below are T cell receptor beta chains from one sample, sequenced in a study of T-cell reconstitution after alpha-beta-depleted transplantation in children. In TCRdb, the PCR reads were re-called with MiXCR into one record per CDR3 protein. The table has about 290,000 distinct CDR3 sequences, around 7.3% seen once. The specimen comprised peripheral blood, sampled 360 days after TCRalphabeta/CD19-depleted stem cell transplant. The receptors were gathered from a female patient younger than 10 who had a stem cell transplant for Fanconi anemia, so the T cells may come from the graft donor. The conserved cysteine and the conserved F or W are not part of the CDR3 here. Fields, in order: clone size, J gene, V gene, CDR3 protein. A row's size may be missing; if present it is once, few, many or a size class.

>many|TRBJ1-1|TRBV12-3/TRBV12-4
ASTHTGRMNTEAF
>many|TRBJ2-7|TRBV29-1
SVVDRPLYEQY
>.|TRBJ1-2|TRBV7-9
ASSQIYGYT
>.|TRBJ1-1|TRBV20-1
SATDGQGWTNTEAF
>many|TRBJ2-1|TRBV28
ASDSGVDEQF
>many|TRBJ2-1|TRBV28
ASSWTAAYNEQF
>many|TRBJ2-2|TRBV29-1
SGFHGSGELF
>many|TRBJ2-3|TRBV20-1
SAARGRSTDTQY
>many|TRBJ1-2|TRBV20-1
SARPGHIYGYT
>many|TRBJ2-7|TRBV5-1
ASSLEGGHLPYEQY
>many|TRBJ2-7|TRBV11-1
ASSFRGTSGSPYQVEQY
>many|TRBJ2-7|TRBV28
ASSFRRTDEQY
>few|TRBJ1-1|TRBV6-6
ASRVSNTEAF
>many|TRBJ1-1|TRBV29-1
SVGAEMGTEAF
>.|TRBJ2-2|TRBV5-1
ASSLYGLTNTGELF
>.|TRBJ2-3|TRBV18
ASSPPQGSTDTQY
>few|TRBJ2-5|TRBV20-1
SAQSRETQY
>.|TRBJ2-5|TRBV9
ASSEHDGGSLIQETQY
>few|TRBJ1-2|TRBV29-1
SVLQGIDGYT
>.|TRBJ1-1|TRBV7-2
ASSLEGTGGTAF
>many|TRBJ2-5|TRBV7-2
ASSSGTQETQY
>many|TRBJ1-2|TRBV24-1
ATSDLRGSYT
>.|TRBJ1-2|TRBV2
ASSERRTYGYT
>.|TRBJ2-7|TRBV29-1
SVDGLAGGSEQY
>.|TRBJ2-1|TRBV3-1
ASSQGILDEQF
>many|TRBJ2-7|TRBV20-1
SARDWDSRYEQY
>many|TRBJ2-3|TRBV7-3
ASSSPTSGRDPDTQY
>few|TRBJ2-7|TRBV6-5
ASSSGLADYEQY
>many|TRBJ2-7|TRBV5-1
ASSLGGSAYEQY
>few|TRBJ2-1|TRBV27
ASSLYRAGTSGKYNEQF
>many|TRBJ1-1|TRBV5-1
ASSLGATPAF
>few|TRBJ2-5|TRBV6-5
ASSFLSRGGQETQY
>many|TRBJ2-5|TRBV7-6
ASSWMSAETQY
>.|TRBJ2-7|TRBV27
PNEQEDEQY
>many|TRBJ1-6|TRBV28
ASSPSGSSYNSPLH
>many|TRBJ1-5|TRBV6-5
ASSLPRGWEQPQH
>many|TRBJ2-3|TRBV5-5
ASSLAGYSTDTQY
>.|TRBJ1-4|TRBV6-1
ASSEGGPSWEINEKLF
>.|TRBJ1-6|TRBV5-4
ASSNPGTEVWNSPLH
>many|TRBJ2-3|TRBV6-5
ASSYRTSGATDTQY
>many|TRBJ1-3|TRBV28
ASTVPGNTIY
>few|TRBJ2-5|TRBV3-1
ASSRLADETQY
>.|TRBJ1-1|TRBV6-2/TRBV6-3
ASSYKTGQGNVNTEAF
>many|TRBJ2-5|TRBV28
ASSQTEMGAQY
>few|TRBJ2-1|TRBV2
APGTSGLSEQF
>many|TRBJ1-2|TRBV7-8
ASSLADGSYGYT
>.|TRBJ2-6|TRBV14
ASSQDVRAGANVLT
>few|TRBJ1-3|TRBV5-1
ASSLNQAPSGNTIY
>many|TRBJ2-7|TRBV5-1
ASSTGTDSPSGYEQY
>many|TRBJ2-1|TRBV6-1
ASIEGGYSYNEQF
>few|TRBJ1-6|TRBV12-3/TRBV12-4
ASSSQLGTPYNSPLH
>many|TRBJ2-3|TRBV29-1
SARTSGGRGTDTQY
>many|TRBJ2-3|TRBV25-1
ASSAMTSSNTQY
>.|TRBJ1-2|TRBV12-3/TRBV12-4
ASSFLFQPTGYT